These 2 T cell receptor beta chains share one sample of origin, sequenced in a study of OX40 agonist ivuxolimab in advanced cancers. Measured with immunoSEQ multiplex PCR; TCRdb has only the in-frame clones, and not every one. The sample contains roughly 50,000 clones, roughly three quarters of which appear only once. The material sequenced was CD4+ or CD8+ T cells sorted from blood, taken in a trial of the OX40 agonist ivuxolimab. These TCRs come from an adult with an advanced solid tumor such as melanoma, head and neck, liver or kidney cancer.

This clone was picked up a small number of times. As the CDR3 is not closed by the conserved phenylalanine or tryptophan, this likely results from a read error. No DNA is shown, since the ends of the CDR3 on it are uncertain; the CDR3 is the one TCRdb lists. The chain is built from TRBV21-1 and TRBJ1-4; no check of the table's D call, TRBD1, against the DNA was made. TRBV21-1 is recorded as a pseudogene. The CDR3 length equals 13 residues, ends included. The CDR3 is CASIPKGDRGLRG.

This chain connects TRBV5-1 to TRBJ2-3; no clear D gene. CDR3 length: 12 amino acids. Germline values: CDR1 SGHRS, CDR2 YFSETQ. V lost 2 bases and J 4 bases, leaving 5 bases between the germline ends. CDR3 in DNA: TGCGCCAGCAGCTTTGGACCAGATACGCAGTATTTT. This translates into CASSFGPDTQYF.